These 13 T cell receptor beta chains were all obtained from the same sample, sequenced in a study of T-cell reconstitution after alpha-beta-depleted transplantation in children. This sample's TCRbeta library carried unique molecular identifier barcodes. TCRdb ran MiXCR on the PCR reads and lists one entry per CDR3 protein. Found here are 300,000 to 400,000 distinct CDR3 sequences, more than 10% of them singletons; the top ten hold around 4%. The sequencing used PBMCs, collected from the stem cell graft. The receptors derive from a human donor who donated a stem cell graft to a child with Fanconi anemia.

The chain carries TRBV30 and TRBJ1-5; 8 bases match TRBD1. This CDR3 is 15 amino acids long. The J segment lost 6 bases and the V segment lost 0 bases, leaving 7 bases of the junction unmatched. The germline CDR1 and CDR2 sequences are GTSNPN and SVGIG (reference sequence). The CDR3 here is CAWSVRAGGGQPQHF. CDR3 coding DNA: TGTGCCTGGAGTGTACGGGCAGGGGGCGGTCAGCCCCAGCATTTT.

This clonotype was picked up a small number of times. The rearrangement uses TRBV6-5 and TRBJ2-6; D is perhaps TRBD2 (5 bases). CDR3 length: 16 residues. V shed 2 bases and J shed 0 bases, with 8 bases lying between them. Germline values: CDR1 MNHEY, CDR2 SVGAGI. CDR3 in amino acids: CASSYGSLSGANVLTF. The CDR3 DNA is TGTGCCAGCAGTTACGGGAGCCTCTCTGGGGCCAACGTCCTGACTTTC.

In this sample, this clonotype turned up a few times. This chain joins TRBV7-2 and TRBJ1-2; possibly TRBD1 for D (5 bases). The V gene lost 0 bases and the J gene lost 4 bases, with 15 bases spanning the gap. The CDR3 extends over 16 amino acids. Germline V gene lookup returns CDR1 SGHTA and CDR2 FQGNSA. In DNA form, the CDR3 reads TGTGCCAGCAGCTTAGCATCGGGCGGCGGGACCTATGGCTACACCTTC. Its translation: CASSLASGGGTYGYTF.

V and J are TRBV4-3 and TRBJ1-2; possibly TRBD1 for D (5 bases). The CDR3 totals 14 residues. Germline CDR1 is LGHNA and CDR2 is YSLEER. V gave up 4 bases and J gave up 6 bases, with 15 bases separating them. CDR3 in DNA: TGCGCCAGCAGCCCGACAGAAACCGTTAATGGCTACACCTTC. It codes for CASSPTETVNGYTF.

The sample holds one count of this clonotype. The chain's CDR3 is CASSYRATDTQYF. CDR3 in DNA: TGTGCCAGCAGTTATAGGGCCACAGATACGCAGTATTTT. This chain connects TRBV12-3 or TRBV12-4 to TRBJ2-3; D ambiguous. V lost 4 bases, J lost 2 bases, and 7 bases lay in between. This CDR3 comprises 13 residues.

CDR3 coding DNA: TGTGCCAGCAGTATGGGGGGGCCTCAAGAGACCCAGTACTTC. Translating it yields CASSMGGPQETQYF. The V call is TRBV2, the J call TRBJ2-5; weak D call: TRBD2 (7 bases). Trimming took off 5 bases at V and 2 bases at J, with 12 bases between the two ends. In germline, CDR1 is SNHLY, CDR2 FYNNEI. The CDR3 runs to 14 residues.

The chain has TRBV2 and TRBJ1-1; D unclear. This CDR3 contains 11 residues. Germline V gives CDR1 SNHLY, CDR2 FYNNEI. With 7 bases removed from V and 11 bases from J, the gap between germline ends came to 14 bases. CDR3 coding DNA: TGTGCCAGCAATGAGGATCGGACGGCTTTCTTT. This sequence encodes CASNEDRTAFF.

At least ten counts were recorded for this clonotype. The chain recombines TRBV7-2 with TRBJ2-5, with 10 bases aligning to TRBD2. The length of the CDR3 is 13 residues. CDR1 and CDR2 (germline): SGHTA, FQGNSA. The trim removed 5 bases at V and 4 bases at J, leaving 1 base unmatched. CDR3 amino acids: CASSPSGGETQYF. CDR3 nucleotide sequence: TGTGCCAGCAGCCCTAGCGGGGGAGAGACCCAGTACTTC. The full variable domain, in which reference TRBV7-2 and TRBJ2-5 provide the parts outside the CDR3, is GAGVSQSPSNKVTEKGKDVELRCDPISGHTALYWYRQSLGQGLEFLIYFQGNSAPDKSGLPSDRFSAERTGGSVSTLTIQRTQQEDSAVYLCASSPSGGETQYFGPGTRLLVL.

This clonotype was seen a handful of times. V is TRBV7-9 and J is TRBJ1-1; D is uncertain. V lost 1 base and J lost 8, with 20 bases in between. The CDR3 runs to 16 residues. CDR1 SEHNR and CDR2 FQNEAQ come from the germline V gene (reference sequence). CDR3 residues: CASSLVFGRLASEAFF. CDR3 nucleotide sequence: TGTGCCAGCAGCTTAGTTTTCGGTAGGCTGGCGTCCGAAGCTTTCTTT.

With respect to this clonotype: As the CDR3 is not closed by the conserved phenylalanine or tryptophan, this likely results from a read error. V usage is TRBV7-9 and J usage is TRBJ2-7; 7 positions agree with TRBD1. J was trimmed by 3 bases and V by 4 bases; bases with no gene match: 3. CDR1 and CDR2 from the germline V gene are SEHNR and FQNEAQ (reference sequence). CDR3 length: 13 amino acids. The CDR3 sequence: CASSWGQSYEQYD. The DNA for the CDR3 is TGTGCCAGCAGCTGGGGACAGAGCTACGAGCAGTACGAC.

This clonotype was counted only a few times. The CDR3 here is CSVEKSDTQYF. The DNA of the CDR3 is TGCAGCGTTGAAAAGTCTGATACGCAGTATTTT. The chain combines TRBV29-1 with TRBJ2-3, with D unclear. V was shortened by 2 bases and J by 6 bases, with 6 bases between the two germline ends. The CDR3 covers 11 residues. Germline CDR1 SQVTM, CDR2 ANQGSEA.

This clonotype was counted at least ten times. The chain couples TRBV27 to TRBJ2-7, with D possibly called TRBD1 or TRBD2 (5 bases each). Germline V lookup: CDR1 MNHEY, CDR2 SMNVEV (reference sequence). V was trimmed by 5 bases and J by 1 base, leaving 12 bases between them. The CDR3 loop spans 14 amino acids. Written as DNA, the CDR3 is TGTGCCAGCAGTATAGGGACGGAGTCCTACGAGCAGTACTTC. It codes for CASSIGTESYEQYF.

This clonotype was seen more than once but under ten times. This chain uses TRBV7-3 with TRBJ2-2; D is perhaps TRBD2 (7 bases). The germline gives CDR1 SGHTA, CDR2 FQGTGA. The CDR3 is made up of 14 amino acids. Trimming shortened V by 5 bases and J by 6 bases, and 13 bases separated the two germline ends. CDR3 sequence: CASSPMGGPGELFF. CDR3 nucleotide sequence: TGTGCCAGCAGCCCAATGGGGGGGCCCGGGGAGCTGTTTTTT.